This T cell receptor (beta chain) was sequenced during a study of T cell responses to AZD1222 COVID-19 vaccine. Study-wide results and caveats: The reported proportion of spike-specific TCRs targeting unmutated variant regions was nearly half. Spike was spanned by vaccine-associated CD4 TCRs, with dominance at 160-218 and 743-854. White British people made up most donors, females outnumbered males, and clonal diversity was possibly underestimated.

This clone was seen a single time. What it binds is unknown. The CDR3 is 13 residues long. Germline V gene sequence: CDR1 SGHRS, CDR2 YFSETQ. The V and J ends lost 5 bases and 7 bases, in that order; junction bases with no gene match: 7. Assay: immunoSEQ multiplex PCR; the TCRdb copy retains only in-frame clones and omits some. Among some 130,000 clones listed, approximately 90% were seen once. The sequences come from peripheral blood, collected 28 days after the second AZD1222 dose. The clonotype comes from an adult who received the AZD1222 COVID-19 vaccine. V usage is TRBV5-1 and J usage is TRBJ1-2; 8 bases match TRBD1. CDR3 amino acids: CASRDLQGGGYTF. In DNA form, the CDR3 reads TGCGCCAGCAGGGACTTACAGGGGGGTGGCTACACCTTC.